The 20 T cell receptor beta chains listed next were all sequenced from one sample in a study of beta chain features in type 1 diabetes. TCRB transcripts that were expressed got sequenced, as all of the isolated RNA had been reverse transcribed. The method was immunoSEQ multiplex PCR; TCRdb's version includes in-frame clones alone and lacks a portion of them. The data show 150,000 to 200,000 clones, around 7.9% seen once. Study conclusions and caveats: When Type 1 diabetes patients were examined, their TCRB CDR3s proved moderately but significantly shorter in all four CD4+ subsets.

Their cognate antigens are unknown. Sample: central memory CD4+ T cells from blood. Receptor source: a man between 18 and 35 years old with type 1 diabetes.

The chain uses TRBV7-2 and TRBJ2-7, with a tentative D call TRBD1 (5 bases). The CDR3 has 12 residues. Germline lookup yields CDR1 SGHTA and CDR2 FQGNSA. The V end lost 5 bases, the J end lost 3 bases, and 8 bases lay between the germline ends. CDR3 in amino acids: CASSPDIYEQYF. The CDR3 region has the DNA TGTGCCAGCAGCCCGGACATCTACGAGCAGTACTTC.

The rearrangement uses TRBV2 and TRBJ2-7, with D unresolved. V was shortened by 6 bases and J by 2 bases, with 11 bases between the two germline ends. CDR3 length equals 13 residues. CDR1 and CDR2 (germline): SNHLY, FYNNEI. Here the CDR3 reads CASSRGDPYEQYF. CDR3 DNA sequence: TGTGCCAGCAGCCGAGGCGATCCCTACGAGCAGTACTTC.

Only a few counts were recorded for this clone. The chain has TRBV7-2 and TRBJ2-7, with TRBD2 matching over 7 bases. V shed 3 bases, J shed 0 bases, and the junction held 5 bases outside the gene matches. CDR1 and CDR2 from the germline V gene are SGHTA and FQGNSA. The CDR3 spans 15 residues. CDR3 nucleotide sequence: TGTGCCAGCAGCTTGGGGGGAGGGTACTCCTACGAGCAGTACTTC. As protein: CASSLGGGYSYEQYF.

This clone was observed a handful of times. CDR3 DNA: TGTGCCAGCAGCTTCCCGGGTCCTACTTACGAGCAGTACTTC. Translated: CASSFPGPTYEQYF. This rearrangement joins TRBV7-9 to TRBJ2-7, with D unresolved. The germline V gene has CDR1 SEHNR and CDR2 FQNEAQ (reference sequence). This CDR3 spans 14 amino acids. Trimming removed 3 bases at V and 4 bases at J, with 13 bases between.

This clone was counted a few times. The chain joins TRBV4-2 to TRBJ1-4; the D gene is possibly TRBD1 (6 bases). V dropped 3 bases and J dropped 4 bases, with 9 bases sitting between them. This CDR3 has 14 amino acids. Germline V lookup: CDR1 LGHNA, CDR2 YNFKEQ. The CDR3 bases are TGTGCCAGCAGCCATCAGGGGAATAATGAAAAACTGTTTTTT. It yields the protein CASSHQGNNEKLFF.

The chain employs TRBV2 and TRBJ2-2; 8 bases map to TRBD1. The V segment lost 6 bases and the J segment 7 bases; nucleotides outside the gene matches: 1. The CDR3 contains 12 residues. Germline V gene lookup returns CDR1 SNHLY and CDR2 FYNNEI. CDR3 nucleotide sequence: TGTGCCAGCAGGACAGGGGTCGGGGAGCTGTTTTTT. This codes for CASRTGVGELFF.

This clone appeared a few times. The V gene is TRBV10-3, the J gene TRBJ2-3; 10 nucleotides line up with TRBD2. Germline trimming cut 2 bases from V and 7 bases from J; bases unmatched to any gene: 9. The CDR3 is 16 residues long. The V gene's germline CDR1 is ENHRY and CDR2 SYGVKD. The CDR3 spells CAISEGASGGDYTQYF. In DNA form, the CDR3 reads TGTGCCATCAGTGAGGGGGCTAGCGGGGGTGATTATACGCAGTATTTT.

This clone has only a few counts. The chain carries TRBV5-1 and TRBJ1-1, with D possibly being TRBD1 (6 bases). V was pared by 4 bases and J by 4 bases, with 14 bases between. Germline values: CDR1 SGHRS, CDR2 YFSETQ. This CDR3 is 14 amino acids long. CDR3: CASSRTGTGTEAFF. The CDR3 DNA sequence: TGCGCCAGCAGCCGCACAGGGACGGGCACTGAAGCTTTCTTT.

This clone was detected a few times. The genes are TRBV5-4 and TRBJ2-1; 13 bases map to TRBD2. The CDR3 is made up of 19 amino acids. J lost 0 bases, V lost 2 bases, and 8 bases had no gene match. CDR1 is SGHNT, CDR2 YYREEE, per germline (reference sequence). CDR3 sequence (DNA): TGTGCCAGCAGCTTCCTTACTAGCGGGGGGGGGAGCTCCTACAATGAGCAGTTCTTC. It codes for CASSFLTSGGGSSYNEQFF.

This clone turned up a few times. This chain links TRBV6-5 with TRBJ2-3; 7 positions agree with TRBD2. Germline-derived CDR1 and CDR2 are MNHEY and SVGAGI. The CDR3 covers 16 residues. V trimming: 2 bases; J trimming: 1 base; junction bases outside the gene matches: 6. The CDR3 loop reads CASSYVRTSGTDTQYF. For the CDR3, the DNA is TGTGCCAGCAGTTACGTTCGAACTAGCGGCACAGATACGCAGTATTTT.

This clone was found a few times. The CDR3 is CASRLLPGDTQYF. As DNA, the CDR3 is TGTGCCAGCAGACTCCTCCCAGGGGATACGCAGTATTTT. The gene calls are TRBV6-6 and TRBJ2-3; TRBD1 is a possible D gene (5 bases). The V end lost 6 bases, the J end lost 6 bases, and 13 bases lay between the germline ends. The CDR3 runs 13 residues. Germline lookup yields CDR1 MNHNY and CDR2 SVGAGI (reference sequence).

The CDR3 spells CASSLRGGERDNNEQFF. The DNA for the CDR3 is TGTGCCAGCAGCTTAAGAGGGGGCGAGAGGGATAACAATGAGCAGTTCTTC. This chain connects TRBV7-9 to TRBJ2-1; 7 bases map to TRBD1. The V gene end was trimmed by 2 bases and the J gene end by 5 bases; junction bases not matched to a gene: 12. CDR1 and CDR2 from the germline V gene are SEHNR and FQNEAQ (reference sequence). The CDR3 spans 17 residues.

This chain joins TRBV4-3 and TRBJ1-1, with D perhaps matching TRBD1 (6 bases). The CDR3 covers 15 residues. Trimming stripped 1 base from V and 0 bases from J, with 9 bases between. Germline V gene lookup returns CDR1 LGHNA and CDR2 YSLEER. In nucleotides, the CDR3 is TGCGCCAGCAGCCAAGGTGGGGGCCTGAACACTGAAGCTTTCTTT. Protein product: CASSQGGGLNTEAFF.

The chain couples TRBV5-1 to TRBJ1-4, with 7 nucleotides matching TRBD1. Germline lookup yields CDR1 SGHRS and CDR2 YFSETQ. This CDR3 contains 16 residues. V gave up 4 bases and J gave up 10 bases; unmatched junction bases: 16. The CDR3 sequence is CASSSSLDRDVGKLFF. In DNA form, the CDR3 reads TGCGCCAGCAGCAGCTCTTTAGACAGGGATGTTGGAAAACTGTTTTTT.

In its sample, this clone was seen a few times. The J gene is TRBJ2-7, the V gene TRBV4-3; the D gene is possibly TRBD1 (5 bases). Germline-derived CDR1 and CDR2 are LGHNA and YSLEER. Trimming cost V 0 bases and J 9 bases, with 21 bases left between them. The CDR3 spans 16 residues. CDR3 residues: CASSQDEGGIGVRQYF. CDR3 coding DNA: TGCGCCAGCAGCCAAGATGAAGGCGGAATAGGGGTCCGGCAGTACTTC.

This clone was detected only a few times. This rearrangement joins TRBV30 to TRBJ1-2, with 8 bases that match TRBD1. CDR1 is GTSNPN, CDR2 SVGIG, per germline (reference sequence). There are 14 residues in the CDR3. With 5 bases clipped from V and 8 bases from J, the junction kept 13 bases outside the gene matches. CDR3 bases: TGTGCCTGGGGACAGGGTGGGGGTATTTGGGGCTACACCTTC. Its protein is CAWGQGGGIWGYTF.

This chain links TRBV7-2 with TRBJ2-1; 7 bases are shared with TRBD2. V gave up 2 bases and J gave up 0 bases; unmatched junction bases: 7. The germline CDR1 and CDR2 sequences are SGHTA and FQGNSA. The CDR3 spans 17 residues. The CDR3 nucleotides read TGTGCCAGCAGCTTACTACCTAGCGGCACCTCCTACAATGAGCAGTTCTTC. Translation gives CASSLLPSGTSYNEQFF.

The rearrangement uses TRBV7-6 and TRBJ2-5, with D perhaps matching TRBD1 (5 bases). From germline, CDR1 is SGHVS and CDR2 FNYEAQ. This CDR3 contains 15 residues. The germline V and J ends were trimmed by 2 bases and 5 bases, with 15 bases remaining between them. Here the CDR3 reads CASSLRGAQGETQYF. The CDR3 nucleotides are TGTGCCAGCAGCTTAAGGGGCGCCCAGGGCGAGACCCAGTACTTC.

The V call is TRBV28, the J call TRBJ1-1, with 11 bases identical to TRBD1. The CDR3 consists of 15 residues. The germline V gene has CDR1 MDHEN and CDR2 SYDVKM. V dropped 5 bases and J dropped 6; count of bases not matched to a gene: 8. CDR3: CASSLGTGGRPEAFF. CDR3 DNA: TGTGCCAGCAGTCTCGGGACAGGGGGGCGACCTGAAGCTTTCTTT.

This clone occurred a few times. The chain has TRBV2 and TRBJ2-5; D is perhaps TRBD2 (5 bases). The ends were cut back, 3 bases at V and 5 bases at J, with 13 bases in the middle. Per the germline V gene, CDR1 is SNHLY and CDR2 is FYNNEI. This CDR3 is 14 amino acids long. CDR3: CASSDSGGDETQYF. DNA for the CDR3: TGTGCCAGCAGTGACAGCGGAGGTGATGAGACCCAGTACTTC.